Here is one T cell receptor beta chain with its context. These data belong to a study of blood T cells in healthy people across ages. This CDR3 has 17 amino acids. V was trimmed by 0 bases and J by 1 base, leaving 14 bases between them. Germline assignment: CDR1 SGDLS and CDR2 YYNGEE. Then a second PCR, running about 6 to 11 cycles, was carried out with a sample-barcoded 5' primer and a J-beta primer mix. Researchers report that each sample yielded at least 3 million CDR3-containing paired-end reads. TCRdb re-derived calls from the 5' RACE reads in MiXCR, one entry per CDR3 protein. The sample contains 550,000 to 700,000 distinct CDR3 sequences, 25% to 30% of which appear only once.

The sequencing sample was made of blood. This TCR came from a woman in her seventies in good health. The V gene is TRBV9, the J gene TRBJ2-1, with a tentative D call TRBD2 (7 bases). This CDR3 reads CASSVGSGGTSYNEQFF. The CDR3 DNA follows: TGTGCCAGCAGCGTAGGCTCGGGGGGCACTTCCTACAATGAGCAGTTCTTC.